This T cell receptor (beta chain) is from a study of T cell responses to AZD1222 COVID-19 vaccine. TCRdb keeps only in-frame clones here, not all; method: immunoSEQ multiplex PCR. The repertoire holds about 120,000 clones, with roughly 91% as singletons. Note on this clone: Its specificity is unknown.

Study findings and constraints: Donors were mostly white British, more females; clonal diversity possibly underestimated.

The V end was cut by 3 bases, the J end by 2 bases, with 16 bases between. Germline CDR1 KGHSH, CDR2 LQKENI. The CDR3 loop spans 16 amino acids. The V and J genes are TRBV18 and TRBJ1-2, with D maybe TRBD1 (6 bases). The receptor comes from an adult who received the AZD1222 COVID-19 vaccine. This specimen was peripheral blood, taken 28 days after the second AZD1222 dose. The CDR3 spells CASSPGGASQNYGYTF. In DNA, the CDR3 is TGTGCCAGCTCACCGGGGGGCGCTTCTCAGAACTATGGCTACACCTTC.